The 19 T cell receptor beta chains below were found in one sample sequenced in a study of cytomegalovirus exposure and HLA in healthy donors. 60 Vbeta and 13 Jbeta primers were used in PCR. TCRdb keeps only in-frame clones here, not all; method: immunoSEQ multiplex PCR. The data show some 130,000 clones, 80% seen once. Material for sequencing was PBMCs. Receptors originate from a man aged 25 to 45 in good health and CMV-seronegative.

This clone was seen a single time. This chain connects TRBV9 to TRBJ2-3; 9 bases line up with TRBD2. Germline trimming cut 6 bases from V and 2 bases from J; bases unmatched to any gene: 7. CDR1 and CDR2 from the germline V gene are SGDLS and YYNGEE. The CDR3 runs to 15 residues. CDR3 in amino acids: CASTVAGEHTDTQYF. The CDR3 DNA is TGTGCCAGCACTGTAGCGGGAGAGCACACAGATACGCAGTATTTT.

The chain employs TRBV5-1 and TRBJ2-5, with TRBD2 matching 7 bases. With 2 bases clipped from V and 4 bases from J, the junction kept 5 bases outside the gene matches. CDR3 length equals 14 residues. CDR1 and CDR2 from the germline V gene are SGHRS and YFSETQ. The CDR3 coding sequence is TGCGCCAGCAGCTTAACGGGAGGATCAGAGACCCAGTACTTC. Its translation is CASSLTGGSETQYF.

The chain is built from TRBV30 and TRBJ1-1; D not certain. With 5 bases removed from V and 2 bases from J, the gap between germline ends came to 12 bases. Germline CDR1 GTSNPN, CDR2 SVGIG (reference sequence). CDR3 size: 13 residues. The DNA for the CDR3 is TGTGCCTGGGGCGGGGAAGGAAACACTGAAGCTTTCTTT. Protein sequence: CAWGGEGNTEAFF.

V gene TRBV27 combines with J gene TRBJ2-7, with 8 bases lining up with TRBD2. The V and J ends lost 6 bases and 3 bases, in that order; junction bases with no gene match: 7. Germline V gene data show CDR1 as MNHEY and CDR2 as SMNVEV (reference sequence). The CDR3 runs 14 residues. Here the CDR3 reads CASRNGGVYYEQYF. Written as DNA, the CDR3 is TGTGCCAGCAGGAACGGGGGGGTCTACTACGAGCAGTACTTC.

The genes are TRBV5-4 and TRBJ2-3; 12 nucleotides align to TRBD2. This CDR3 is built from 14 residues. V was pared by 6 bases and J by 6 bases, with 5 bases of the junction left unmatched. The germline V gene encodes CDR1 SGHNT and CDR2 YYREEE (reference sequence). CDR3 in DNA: TGTGCCAGCATCCTAGCGGGAGGGCCGGATACGCAGTATTTT. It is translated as CASILAGGPDTQYF.

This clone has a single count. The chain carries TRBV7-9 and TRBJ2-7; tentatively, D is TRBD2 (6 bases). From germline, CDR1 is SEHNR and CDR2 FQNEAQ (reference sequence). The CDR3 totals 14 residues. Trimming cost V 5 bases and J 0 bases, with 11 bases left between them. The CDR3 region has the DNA TGTGCCAGCAGCATTAGCGGTAGCTCCTACGAGCAGTACTTC. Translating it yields CASSISGSSYEQYF.

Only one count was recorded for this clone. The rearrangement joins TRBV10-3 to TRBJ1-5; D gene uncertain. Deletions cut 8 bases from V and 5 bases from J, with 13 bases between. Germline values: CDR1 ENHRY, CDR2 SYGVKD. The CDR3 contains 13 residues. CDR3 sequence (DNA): TGTGCCATCGGGCAGGTGGAGGATCAGCCCCAGCATTTT. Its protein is CAIGQVEDQPQHF.

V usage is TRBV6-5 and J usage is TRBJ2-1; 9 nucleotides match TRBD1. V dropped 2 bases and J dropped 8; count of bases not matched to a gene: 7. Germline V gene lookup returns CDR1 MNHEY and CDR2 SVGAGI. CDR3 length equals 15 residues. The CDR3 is CASSYGGTGNHEQFF. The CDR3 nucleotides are TGTGCCAGCAGTTACGGAGGGACAGGGAACCATGAGCAGTTCTTC.

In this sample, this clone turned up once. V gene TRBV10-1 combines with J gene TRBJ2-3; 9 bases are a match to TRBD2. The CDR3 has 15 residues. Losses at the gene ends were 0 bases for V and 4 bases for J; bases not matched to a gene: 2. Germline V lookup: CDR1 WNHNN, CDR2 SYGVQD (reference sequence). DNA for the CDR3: TGCGCCAGCAGTGAGTCAGCGGGAGGTGCAGATACGCAGTATTTT. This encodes CASSESAGGADTQYF.

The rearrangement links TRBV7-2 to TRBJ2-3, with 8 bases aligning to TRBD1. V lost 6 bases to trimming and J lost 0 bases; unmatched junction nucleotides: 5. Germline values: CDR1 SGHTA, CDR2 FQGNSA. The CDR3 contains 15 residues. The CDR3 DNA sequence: TGTGCCAGCAGTTATACAGGGGGTAGCACAGATACGCAGTATTTT. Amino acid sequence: CASSYTGGSTDTQYF.

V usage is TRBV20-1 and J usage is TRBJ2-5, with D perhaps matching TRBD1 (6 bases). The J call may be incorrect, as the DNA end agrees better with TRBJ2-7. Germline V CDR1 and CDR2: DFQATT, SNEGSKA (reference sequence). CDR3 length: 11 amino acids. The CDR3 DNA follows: TGCAGTGCAGCCCCAGGGGTCGAGCAGTACTTC. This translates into CSAAPGVEQYF.

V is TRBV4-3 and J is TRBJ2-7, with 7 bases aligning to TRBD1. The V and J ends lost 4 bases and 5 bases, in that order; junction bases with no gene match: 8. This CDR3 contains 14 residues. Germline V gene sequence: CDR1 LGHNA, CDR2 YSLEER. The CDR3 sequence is CASSPTLGQDEQYF. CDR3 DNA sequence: TGCGCCAGCAGCCCGACGTTAGGACAGGACGAGCAGTACTTC.

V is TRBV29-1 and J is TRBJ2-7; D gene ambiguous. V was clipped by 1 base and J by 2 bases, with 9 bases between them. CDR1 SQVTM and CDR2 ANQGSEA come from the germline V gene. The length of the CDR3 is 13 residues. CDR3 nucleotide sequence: TGCAGCGTTGAAGGGCAGGCCACCTACGAGCAGTACTTC. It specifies CSVEGQATYEQYF.

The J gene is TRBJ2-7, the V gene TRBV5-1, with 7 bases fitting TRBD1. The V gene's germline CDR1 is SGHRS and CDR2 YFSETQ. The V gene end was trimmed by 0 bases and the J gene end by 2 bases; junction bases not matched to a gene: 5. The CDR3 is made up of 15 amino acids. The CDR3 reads CASSLGQGSTYEQYF. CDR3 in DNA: TGCGCCAGCAGCTTGGGACAGGGAAGTACCTACGAGCAGTACTTC.

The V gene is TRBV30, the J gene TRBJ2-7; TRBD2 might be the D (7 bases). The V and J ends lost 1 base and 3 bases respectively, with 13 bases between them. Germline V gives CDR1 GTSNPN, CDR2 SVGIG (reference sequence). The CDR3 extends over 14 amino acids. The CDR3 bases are TGTGCCTGGAGTGAGGGGGGGGATCTCTACGAGCAGTACTTC. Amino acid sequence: CAWSEGGDLYEQYF. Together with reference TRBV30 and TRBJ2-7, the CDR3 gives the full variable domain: SQTIHQWPATLVQPVGSPLSLECTVEGTSNPNLYWYRQAAGRGLQLLFYSVGIGQISSEVPQNLSASRPQDRQFILSSKKLLLSDSGFYLCAWSEGGDLYEQYFGPGTRLTVT.

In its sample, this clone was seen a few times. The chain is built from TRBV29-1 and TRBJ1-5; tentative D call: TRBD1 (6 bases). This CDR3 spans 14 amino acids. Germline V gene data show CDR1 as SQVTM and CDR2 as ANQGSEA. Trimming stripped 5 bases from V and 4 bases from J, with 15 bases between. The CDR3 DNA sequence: TGCAGCGTTACCACTCTACAGGGAAATCAGCCCCAGCATTTT. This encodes CSVTTLQGNQPQHF.

CDR3 sequence (DNA): TGTGCCAGCAGCGCTTACTTTGGCAATCAGCCCCAGCATTTT. Translated, it gives CASSAYFGNQPQHF. The V gene is TRBV5-8, the J gene TRBJ1-5, with D unresolved. The CDR3 contains 14 residues. Germline V lookup: CDR1 SGHTS, CDR2 YDEGEE. The germline V and J ends were trimmed by 4 bases and 2 bases, with 10 bases remaining between them.

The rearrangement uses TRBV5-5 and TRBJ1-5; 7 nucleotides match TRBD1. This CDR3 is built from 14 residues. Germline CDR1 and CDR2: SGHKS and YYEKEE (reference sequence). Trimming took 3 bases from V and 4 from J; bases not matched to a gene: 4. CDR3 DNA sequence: TGTGCCAGCAGCTGGGGGACAGATAATCAGCCCCAGCATTTT. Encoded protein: CASSWGTDNQPQHF.

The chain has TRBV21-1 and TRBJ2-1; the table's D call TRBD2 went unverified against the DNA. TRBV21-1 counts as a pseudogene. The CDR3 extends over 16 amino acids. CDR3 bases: TGTGCCAGCAGCAAAGAAATGAGAGGTAGTGGCAATGAGCAGTTCTTC. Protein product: CASSKEMRGSGNEQFF.